The 29 T cell receptor beta chains below come from one sample, sequenced in a study of post-analysis software for immune sequencing data. Study observations and caveats: Controls had lower frequencies than patients of about 5 TRBV segments, which included TRBV5-6, TRBV5-1 and TRBV20-1.

These receptors lack a known antigen. Tagging with unique molecular identifiers was a feature of the TCR beta cDNA libraries. MiXCR, applied by TCRdb to the PCR reads, yields one record per CDR3 protein. The sample has about 200,000 distinct CDR3 sequences, approximately 29% seen once. Sequencing used blood. These receptors all come from a girl younger than 18 with multiple sclerosis.

This clonotype has a count of ten or more. Mismatch with germline at one junction end may stem from a read error. V is TRBV29-1 and J is TRBJ2-5; 9 bases line up with TRBD1. Germline V gene data show CDR1 as SQVTM and CDR2 as ANQGSEA. This CDR3 has 12 amino acids. The CDR3 bases are TGCAGCGTTCAAGACAGGGGGGAGACCCAGTACTTC. Translated: CSVQDRGETQYF.

A note on this clonotype: A read error may be the cause here, since a much bigger clone is one base away. The chain carries TRBV5-5 and TRBJ2-7; 7 bases line up with TRBD2. The J call may be faulty, since TRBJ2-5 better matches the DNA end. The CDR3 contains 14 residues. CDR1 and CDR2 (germline): SGHKS, YYEKEE (reference sequence). The CDR3: CASSCGLGEETQYF. The CDR3 nucleotides are TGTGCCAGCAGCTGCGGACTAGGAGAGGAGACCCAGTACTTC.

This sequence joins TRBV28 and TRBJ1-5; a possible D gene is TRBD1 (6 bases). This CDR3 has 16 amino acids. CDR1 MDHEN and CDR2 SYDVKM come from the germline V gene. V shed 5 bases and J shed 0 bases, with 14 bases lying between them. The CDR3 region is CASSPWTVYSNQPQHF. The CDR3 DNA is TGTGCCAGCAGTCCATGGACAGTTTATAGCAATCAGCCCCAGCATTTT.

This clonotype was recorded many times. This rearrangement joins TRBV6-5 to TRBJ2-7; D gene uncertain. V was shortened by 4 bases and J by 9 bases, with 13 bases between the two germline ends. Germline V gene lookup returns CDR1 MNHEY and CDR2 SVGAGI. The length of the CDR3 is 12 residues. DNA for the CDR3: TGTGCCAGCAGTTCCCAAGATGCGTCGCAGTACTTC. Amino acid sequence: CASSSQDASQYF.

This clonotype appeared many times. The V gene is TRBV20-1, the J gene TRBJ2-3, with a possible D match to TRBD1 (5 bases). Trimming removed 6 bases at V and 0 bases at J, with 13 bases between. The CDR3 sequence is 14 residues long. The germline V gene encodes CDR1 DFQATT and CDR2 SNEGSKA (reference sequence). In DNA, the CDR3 is TGCAGTGCCAAGACAGCGACTAGCACAGATACGCAGTATTTT. Residues: CSAKTATSTDTQYF.

The chain uses TRBV6-5 and TRBJ1-6; perhaps TRBD1 as D (5 bases). The germline gives CDR1 MNHEY, CDR2 SVGAGI. This CDR3 is 15 amino acids long. V was cut by 2 bases and J by 8 bases, with 13 bases left in between. The CDR3 is CASSYGERGDSPLHF. The CDR3 region has the DNA TGTGCCAGCAGTTACGGAGAACGAGGGGATTCACCCCTCCACTTT.

This clonotype was counted between two and nine times. The genes are TRBV29-1 and TRBJ1-4; D possibly corresponds to TRBD1 (5 bases). The ends were cut back, 3 bases at V and 7 bases at J, with 12 bases in the middle. The CDR3 covers 13 residues. Germline CDR1 is SQVTM and CDR2 is ANQGSEA. This CDR3 reads CSVERQMGEKLFF. Here the CDR3 DNA reads TGCAGCGTTGAGCGACAGATGGGTGAAAAACTGTTTTTT. The variable domain in full, completed from reference TRBV29-1 and TRBJ1-4, reads SAVISQKPSRDICQRGTSLTIQCQVDSQVTMMFWYRQQPGQSLTLIATANQGSEATYESGFVIDKFPISRPNLTFSTLTVSNMSPEDSSIYLCSVERQMGEKLFFGSGTQLSVL.

In regard to this clonotype: This may be a read error, as it is one base from a much larger clone. V usage is TRBV28 and J usage is TRBJ2-7; no clear D gene. Trimming took 3 bases from V and 5 from J, leaving 8 bases between them. The CDR3 spans 12 residues. Per germline, CDR1 MDHEN and CDR2 SYDVKM. The CDR3 DNA reads as TGTGCCAGCAGTTTCGAGTGGGACGAGCAGTACTTC. As protein: CASSFEWDEQYF.

This clonotype has ten or more counts. This rearrangement joins TRBV6-4 to TRBJ1-1, with D possibly being TRBD1 (5 bases). V lost 3 bases to trimming and J lost 1 base, with 12 bases between them. The CDR3 covers 15 residues. CDR1 and CDR2 from the germline V gene are MRHNA and SNTAGT. This CDR3 reads CASSERGTANTEAFF. CDR3 coding DNA: TGTGCCAGCAGTGAGAGAGGGACCGCGAACACTGAAGCTTTCTTT.

As for this clonotype: A much more abundant neighbour one base away suggests this may be a read error. The chain is built from TRBV29-1 and TRBJ2-5, with TRBD1 matching 9 bases. Germline CDR1 reads SQVTM; CDR2 reads ANQGSEA. V lost 0 bases, J lost 11 bases, and 16 bases stayed unmatched. This CDR3 has 16 residues. The CDR3 DNA is TGCAGCGTTGAAGAACGGGGGGACAGGGTCCTTCGGGAGCAGTACTTC. Encoded protein: CSVEERGDRVLREQYF.

Regarding this clonotype: This may arise from a read error, as a much more abundant clone is one base away. It is likely a read error, because the conserved phenylalanine at the end of the CDR3 is missing. The genes are TRBV20-1 and TRBJ2-3, with 8 positions matching TRBD1. The CDR3 consists of 13 residues. Trimming took 6 bases from V and 4 from J; bases not matched to a gene: 6. The germline CDR1 and CDR2 sequences are DFQATT and SNEGSKA (reference sequence). For the CDR3, the DNA is TGCAGTGCCCACTGGACAGGGCCAGATACGCAGTATTTG. Translated: CSAHWTGPDTQYL.

This clonotype was seen a handful of times. The V and J genes are TRBV29-1 and TRBJ2-7, with 8 positions matching TRBD1. The J segment lost 3 bases and the V segment lost 4 bases, leaving 5 bases of the junction unmatched. Germline CDR1 is SQVTM and CDR2 is ANQGSEA. This CDR3 spans 13 amino acids. The CDR3 coding sequence is TGCAGCGTTGGGACAGGGTTATGCTACGAGCAGTACTTC. Encoded protein: CSVGTGLCYEQYF.

The V and J genes are TRBV12-3 or TRBV12-4 and TRBJ2-1; TRBD1 agrees at 9 bases. The CDR3 length is 15 residues. V was pared by 10 bases and J by 7 bases, with 14 bases of the junction left unmatched. The chain's CDR3 is CATKPLGQGRNEQFF. CDR3 bases: TGTGCCACCAAACCACTAGGACAGGGGAGGAATGAGCAGTTCTTC.

The chain joins TRBV25-1 to TRBJ1-4; D call uncertain. With 1 base removed from V and 7 bases from J, the gap between germline ends came to 16 bases. This CDR3 contains 16 residues. From germline, CDR1 is MGHDK and CDR2 SYGVNS. For the CDR3, the DNA is TGTGCCAGCAGTGAATTGTACGGAAACGACCTTGAAAAACTGTTTTTT. This encodes CASSELYGNDLEKLFF.

The genes are TRBV24-1 and TRBJ1-2; no definite D call. Germline V gene sequence: CDR1 KGHDR, CDR2 SFDVKD. There are 14 residues in the CDR3. V lost 4 bases and J 10 bases, leaving 18 bases between the germline ends. The chain's CDR3 is CATSEPPPNEDYTF. CDR3 coding DNA: TGTGCCACCAGTGAACCGCCCCCGAACGAGGACTACACCTTC.

This chain links TRBV6-5 with TRBJ2-6, with D perhaps TRBD1 (5 bases). The CDR3 length is 16 residues. CDR1 MNHEY and CDR2 SVGAGI come from the germline V gene. With 0 bases removed from V and 0 bases from J, the gap between germline ends came to 6 bases. The chain's CDR3 is CASSYSTGSGANVLTF. CDR3 nucleotide sequence: TGTGCCAGCAGTTACTCAACAGGCTCTGGGGCCAACGTCCTGACTTTC.

This clonotype was recorded at least ten times. The chain combines TRBV29-1 with TRBJ1-4; D gene unclear. V lost 4 bases and J 6 bases, leaving 3 bases between the germline ends. The CDR3 is 10 amino acids. The germline CDR1 and CDR2 sequences are SQVTM and ANQGSEA. CDR3 residues: CSVADEKLFF. Here the CDR3 DNA reads TGCAGCGTTGCGGATGAAAAACTGTTTTTT.

V and J are TRBV5-6 and TRBJ1-5; no clear D. Germline CDR1 SGHDT, CDR2 YYEEEE. The length of the CDR3 is 13 residues. V lost 2 bases and J 5 bases, leaving 8 bases between the germline ends. CDR3 bases: TGTGCCAGCAGCTTAAACCCCGATCAGCCCCAGCATTTT. Translation gives CASSLNPDQPQHF.

The chain links TRBV20-1 to TRBJ2-7; 8 bases line up with TRBD1. The CDR3 sequence is 15 residues long. Trimming at V came to 0 bases and at J to 2 bases, leaving 6 bases not matched to a gene. Germline CDR1 reads DFQATT; CDR2 reads SNEGSKA (reference sequence). In DNA form, the CDR3 reads TGCAGTGCTAGAGATCAAGACAGGGGCCCCTACGAGCAGTACTTC. Translating gives CSARDQDRGPYEQYF.

There are many counts of this clonotype. The genes are TRBV10-2 and TRBJ2-1; 10 bases align to TRBD2. Germline CDR1 WSHSY, CDR2 SAAADI. CDR3 length: 16 residues. The V segment lost 6 bases and the J segment 6 bases; nucleotides outside the gene matches: 11. The CDR3 bases are TGCGCCAGCAGGACGATAAGCGGGAGGGGGGGCAATGAGCAGTTCTTC. Its protein product is CASRTISGRGGNEQFF.

This clonotype was found a few times. The rearrangement joins TRBV28 to TRBJ2-4; the D gene is possibly TRBD2 (6 bases). There are 15 residues in the CDR3. The V end lost 1 base, the J end lost 1 base, and 8 bases lay between the germline ends. The V gene's germline CDR1 is MDHEN and CDR2 SYDVKM. In nucleotides, the CDR3 is TGTGCCAGCAGTTTATCGGGGGATGCCAAAAACATTCAGTACTTC. Its translation: CASSLSGDAKNIQYF.

The J gene is TRBJ2-3, the V gene TRBV29-1, with D perhaps being TRBD1 or TRBD2 (5 bases each). The CDR3 runs 14 residues. V was shortened by 6 bases and J by 0 bases, with 13 bases between the two germline ends. The V gene's germline CDR1 is SQVTM and CDR2 ANQGSEA. The CDR3 DNA reads as TGCAGCGTCCTCCGGGACCCTAGCACAGATACGCAGTATTTT. Protein product: CSVLRDPSTDTQYF.

This clonotype was detected only once. This may come from a read error, since a much larger clone is one base off. The chain combines TRBV6-6 with TRBJ2-5; D possibly corresponds to TRBD1 (6 bases). CDR1 is MNHNY and CDR2 is SVGAGI in the germline V gene (reference sequence). The CDR3 totals 16 residues. V was clipped by 6 bases and J by 1 base, with 18 bases between them. The CDR3 reads CASSSPRQETQETQYF. The CDR3 region has the DNA TGTGCCAGCAGCAGCCCCCGACAGGAAACCCAAGAGACCCAGTACTTC.

To note about this clonotype: Given a much more abundant clone one base away, this may be a read error. This sequence joins TRBV5-1 and TRBJ2-1; 9 bases agree with TRBD1. The J call is uncertain, as TRBJ2-7 better fits the DNA end. The CDR3 length is 16 residues. Germline-derived CDR1 and CDR2 are SGHRS and YFSETQ. This CDR3 reads CASSSSGTGLYNEQYF. DNA of the CDR3: TGCGCCAGCAGCTCTTCCGGGACAGGGCTCTACAATGAGCAGTACTTC.

This chain connects TRBV5-1 to TRBJ2-2; 9 nucleotides match TRBD2. Per germline, CDR1 SGHRS and CDR2 YFSETQ. J gave up 5 bases and V 4 bases, and 3 bases lay outside the gene matches. This CDR3 is 14 amino acids long. CDR3 DNA sequence: TGCGCCAGCAGCCCAGCGGGAGGTACCGGGGAGCTGTTTTTT. Amino acid sequence: CASSPAGGTGELFF.

The chain recombines TRBV7-2 with TRBJ2-7; 8 bases agree with TRBD1. Germline V gene sequence: CDR1 SGHTA, CDR2 FQGNSA. The CDR3 loop spans 15 amino acids. Trimming cost V 2 bases and J 2 bases; bases outside gene matches: 5. The CDR3 sequence: CASSLSGTGTYEQYF. The CDR3 coding sequence is TGTGCCAGCAGCTTAAGTGGGACAGGTACCTACGAGCAGTACTTC.

This clonotype was seen at least ten times. The V call is TRBV6-1, the J call TRBJ2-4, with a tentative D call TRBD1 (5 bases). Germline loops: CDR1 MNHNS, CDR2 SASEGT. This CDR3 spans 13 amino acids. The V end lost 8 bases, the J end lost 0 bases, and 8 bases lay between the germline ends. CDR3 protein: CASRDRAKNIQYF. The CDR3 DNA follows: TGTGCCAGCCGAGACAGAGCCAAAAACATTCAGTACTTC.

As to this clonotype: One end of the junction varies from germline; a read error may be responsible. This chain links TRBV28 with TRBJ2-1, with 7 bases lining up with TRBD1. CDR1 and CDR2 from the germline V gene are MDHEN and SYDVKM. The CDR3 has 13 residues. This CDR3 is CASASGQNNEQLF. The CDR3 coding sequence is TGTGCCAGCGCCTCGGGACAGAACAATGAGCAGTTGTTC.

This clonotype was seen a few times. V and J are TRBV6-2 or TRBV6-3 and TRBJ2-3; 9 nucleotides align to TRBD2. Losses at the gene ends were 2 bases for V and 3 bases for J; bases not matched to a gene: 6. The CDR3 loop spans 16 amino acids. Germline-derived CDR1 and CDR2 are MNHEY and SVGEGT. The CDR3 bases are TGTGCCAGCAGTTACCCCGGACTAGCGAGTACAGATACGCAGTATTTT. It yields the protein CASSYPGLASTDTQYF.